This T cell receptor (beta chain) is from a study of OX40 agonist ivuxolimab in advanced cancers. The timepoints at which blood was sampled were baseline, cycle 4 day 1, and cycle 7 day 1. Data came from immunoSEQ multiplex PCR; TCRdb stores just in-frame clones and leaves some out. The profile shows 34,000 or so clones, approximately 81% of them singletons. The CDR3 totals 14 residues. Unmatched junction bases numbered 1, after V lost 0 bases and J lost 6 bases. From germline, CDR1 is SGHRS and CDR2 YFSETQ. Note on this clone: Its matching antigen is unknown.

Study results and caveats: The specificity for antigen of the expanded peripheral T cells was not determined.

The sample was CD4+ or CD8+ T cells sorted from blood, taken in a trial of the OX40 agonist ivuxolimab. The source of this sequence is an adult with an advanced solid tumor such as melanoma, head and neck, liver or kidney cancer. The rearrangement uses TRBV5-1 and TRBJ1-4; 8 bases are shared with TRBD1. CDR3: CASSLDRGDEKLFF. The CDR3 nucleotides are TGCGCCAGCAGCTTGGACAGGGGGGATGAAAAACTGTTTTTT.